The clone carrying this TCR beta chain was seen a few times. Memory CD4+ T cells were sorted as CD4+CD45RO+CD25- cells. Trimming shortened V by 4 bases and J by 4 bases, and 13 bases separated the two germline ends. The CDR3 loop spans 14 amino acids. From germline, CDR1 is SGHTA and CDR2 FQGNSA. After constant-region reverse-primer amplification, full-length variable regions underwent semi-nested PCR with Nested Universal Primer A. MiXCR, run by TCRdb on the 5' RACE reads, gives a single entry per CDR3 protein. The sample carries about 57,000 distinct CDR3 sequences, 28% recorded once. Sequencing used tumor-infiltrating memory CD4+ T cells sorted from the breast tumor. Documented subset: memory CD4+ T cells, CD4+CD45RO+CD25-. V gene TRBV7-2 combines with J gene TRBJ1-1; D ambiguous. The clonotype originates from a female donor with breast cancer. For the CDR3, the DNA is TGTGCCAGCAGCTCCGGACGGGGAAGCACTGAAGCTTTCTTT. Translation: CASSSGRGSTEAFF. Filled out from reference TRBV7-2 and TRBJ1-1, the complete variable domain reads GAGVSQSPSNKVTEKGKDVELRCDPISGHTALYWYRQSLGQGLEFLIYFQGNSAPDKSGLPSDRFSAERTGGSVSTLTIQRTQQEDSAVYLCASSSGRGSTEAFFGQGTRLTVV.